The T cell receptor (beta chain) described here comes from a study of blood T cells in healthy people across ages. Study-level information: Using template switching, researchers captured about one barcoded beta molecule for each two T cells.

Study findings and constraints: Estimates of diversity drawn from one million T cells were considered underestimates.

In the case of this clonotype: Its specificity is not known. A much larger clone is a single base away; this may be a read error.

A sample-barcoded 5' primer and a J-beta primer mix were used in a second PCR of roughly 7 to 11 cycles. Using its own MiXCR run on the 5' RACE reads, TCRdb lists one record per CDR3 protein. The sample has some 800,000 distinct CDR3 sequences; roughly 44% are singletons. The receptor comes from a man aged 60 to 69 in good health. The source material was blood.

Here the CDR3 reads CASSSSGTSEQYF. The CDR3 DNA follows: TGTGCCAGCAGTTCATCGGGGACCAGCGAGCAGTACTTC. The chain has TRBV27 and TRBJ2-7; D is perhaps TRBD1 or TRBD2 (5 bases each). This CDR3 is built from 13 residues. CDR1 and CDR2 from the germline V gene are MNHEY and SMNVEV (reference sequence). V was pared by 4 bases and J by 6 bases, with 13 bases between.